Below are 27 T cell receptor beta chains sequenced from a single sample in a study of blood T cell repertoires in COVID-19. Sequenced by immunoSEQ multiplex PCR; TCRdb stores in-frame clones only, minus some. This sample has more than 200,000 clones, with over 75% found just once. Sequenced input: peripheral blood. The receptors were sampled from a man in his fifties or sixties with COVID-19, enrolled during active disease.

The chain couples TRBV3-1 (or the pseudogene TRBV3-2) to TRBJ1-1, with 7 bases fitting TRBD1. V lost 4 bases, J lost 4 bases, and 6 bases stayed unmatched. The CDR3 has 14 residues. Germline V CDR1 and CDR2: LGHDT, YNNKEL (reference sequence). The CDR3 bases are TGTGCCAGCAGCCGAGGGGGCGGGGTCACTGAAGCTTTCTTT. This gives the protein CASSRGGGVTEAFF.

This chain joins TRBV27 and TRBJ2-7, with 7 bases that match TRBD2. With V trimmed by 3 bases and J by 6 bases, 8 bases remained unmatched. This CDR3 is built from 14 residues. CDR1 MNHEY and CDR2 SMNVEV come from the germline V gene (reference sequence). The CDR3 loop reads CASSFGTTPFEQYF. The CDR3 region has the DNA TGTGCCAGCAGTTTTGGGACTACCCCTTTCGAGCAGTACTTC.

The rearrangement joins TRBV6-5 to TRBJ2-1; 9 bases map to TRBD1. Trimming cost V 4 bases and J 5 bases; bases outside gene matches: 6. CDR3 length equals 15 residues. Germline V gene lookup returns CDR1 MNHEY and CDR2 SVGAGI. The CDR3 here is CASSFTGGADNEQFF. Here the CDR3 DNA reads TGTGCCAGCAGTTTCACAGGGGGCGCAGACAATGAGCAGTTCTTC.

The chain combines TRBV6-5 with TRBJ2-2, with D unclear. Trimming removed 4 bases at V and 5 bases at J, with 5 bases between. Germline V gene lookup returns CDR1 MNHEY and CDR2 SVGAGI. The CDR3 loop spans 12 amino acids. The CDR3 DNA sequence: TGTGCCAGCAGTTCGGTTACCGGGGAGCTGTTTTTT. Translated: CASSSVTGELFF.

CDR3: CASSVLWGDEETQYF. As DNA, the CDR3 is TGTGCCAGCAGCGTCCTATGGGGGGACGAGGAGACCCAGTACTTC. This sequence joins TRBV5-4 and TRBJ2-5; tentative D call: TRBD2 (6 bases). The CDR3 sequence is 15 residues long. V was shortened by 4 bases and J by 5 bases, with 18 bases between the two germline ends. Germline CDR1 is SGHNT and CDR2 is YYREEE (reference sequence).

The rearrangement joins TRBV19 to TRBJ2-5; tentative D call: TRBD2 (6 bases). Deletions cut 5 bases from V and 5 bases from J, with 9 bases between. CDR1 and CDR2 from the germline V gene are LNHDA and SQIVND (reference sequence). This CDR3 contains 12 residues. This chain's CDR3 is CASSGGGETQYF. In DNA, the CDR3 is TGTGCCAGTAGTGGTGGGGGGGAGACCCAGTACTTC.

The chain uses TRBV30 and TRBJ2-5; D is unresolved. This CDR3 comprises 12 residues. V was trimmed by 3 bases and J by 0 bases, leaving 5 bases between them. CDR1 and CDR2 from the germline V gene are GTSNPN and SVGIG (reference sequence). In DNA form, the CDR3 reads TGTGCCTGGAGCTCGGACCAAGAGACCCAGTACTTC. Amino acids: CAWSSDQETQYF. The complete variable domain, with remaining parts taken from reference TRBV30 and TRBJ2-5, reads SQTIHQWPATLVQPVGSPLSLECTVEGTSNPNLYWYRQAAGRGLQLLFYSVGIGQISSEVPQNLSASRPQDRQFILSSKKLLLSDSGFYLCAWSSDQETQYFGPGTRLLVL.

Here the CDR3 reads CASSPGLQRDSNQPQHF. The CDR3, as DNA: TGCGCCAGCAGCCCTGGACTCCAGCGCGATAGCAATCAGCCCCAGCATTTT. This rearrangement joins TRBV23-1 to TRBJ1-5; D not certain. TRBV23-1 belongs to the ORF category, with a function that is uncertain. The CDR3 totals 17 residues. Trimming shortened V by 6 bases and J by 0 bases, and 18 bases separated the two germline ends.

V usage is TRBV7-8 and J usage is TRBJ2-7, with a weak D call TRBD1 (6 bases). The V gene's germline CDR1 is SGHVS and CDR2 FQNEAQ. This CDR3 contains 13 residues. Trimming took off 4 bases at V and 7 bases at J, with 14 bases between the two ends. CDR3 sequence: CASSSRDTGEQYF. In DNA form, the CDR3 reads TGTGCCAGCAGCTCCCGGGACACTGGGGAGCAGTACTTC. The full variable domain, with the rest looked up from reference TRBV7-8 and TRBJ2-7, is GAGVSQSPRYKVAKRGQDVALRCDPISGHVSLFWYQQALGQGPEFLTYFQNEAQLDKSGLPSDRFFAERPEGSVSTLKIQRTQQEDSAVYLCASSSRDTGEQYFGPGTRLTVT.

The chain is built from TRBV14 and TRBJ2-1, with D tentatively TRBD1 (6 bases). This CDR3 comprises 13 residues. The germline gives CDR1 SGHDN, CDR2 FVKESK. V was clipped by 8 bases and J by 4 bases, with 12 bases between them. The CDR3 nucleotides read TGTGCCAGCGCCACAGGGATATACAATGAGCAGTTCTTC. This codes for CASATGIYNEQFF.

In DNA form, the CDR3 reads TGTGCCAGTACTCTAGCGGGAGTTTACAATGAGCAGTTCTTC. Translation: CASTLAGVYNEQFF. The chain carries TRBV6-5 and TRBJ2-1; 10 bases are a match to TRBD2. With 9 bases clipped from V and 4 bases from J, the junction kept 6 bases outside the gene matches. CDR1 and CDR2 (germline): MNHEY, SVGAGI. The CDR3 is made up of 14 amino acids.

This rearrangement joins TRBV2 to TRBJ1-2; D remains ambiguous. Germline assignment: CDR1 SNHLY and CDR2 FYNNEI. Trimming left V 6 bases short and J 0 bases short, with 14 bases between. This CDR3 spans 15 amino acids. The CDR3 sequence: CASREGFSTNYGYTF. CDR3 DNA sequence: TGTGCCAGCAGGGAGGGATTTTCGACTAACTATGGCTACACCTTC.

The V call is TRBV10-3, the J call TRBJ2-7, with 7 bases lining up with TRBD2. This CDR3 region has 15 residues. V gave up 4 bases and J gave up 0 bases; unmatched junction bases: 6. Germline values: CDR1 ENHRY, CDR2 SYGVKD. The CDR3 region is CAISGSKRDSYEQYF. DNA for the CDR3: TGTGCCATCAGTGGCTCGAAGCGGGACTCCTACGAGCAGTACTTC.

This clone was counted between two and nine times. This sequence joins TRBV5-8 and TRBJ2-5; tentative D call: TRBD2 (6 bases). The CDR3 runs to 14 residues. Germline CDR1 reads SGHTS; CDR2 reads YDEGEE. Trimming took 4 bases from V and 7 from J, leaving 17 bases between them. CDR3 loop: CASSTGTAGVTQYF. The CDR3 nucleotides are TGTGCCAGCAGCACTGGGACTGCCGGGGTGACCCAGTACTTC. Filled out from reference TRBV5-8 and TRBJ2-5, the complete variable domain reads EAGVTQSPTHLIKTRGQQATLRCSPISGHTSVYWYQQALGLGLQFLLWYDEGEERNRGNFPPRFSGRQFPNYSSELNVNALELEDSALYLCASSTGTAGVTQYFGPGTRLLVL.

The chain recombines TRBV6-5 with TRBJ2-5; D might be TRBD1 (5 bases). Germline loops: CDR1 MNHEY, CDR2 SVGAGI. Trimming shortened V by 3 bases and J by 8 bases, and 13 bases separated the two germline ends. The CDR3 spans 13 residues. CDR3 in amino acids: CASSYTTTETQYF. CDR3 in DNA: TGTGCCAGCAGTTATACCACGACAGAAACCCAGTACTTC.

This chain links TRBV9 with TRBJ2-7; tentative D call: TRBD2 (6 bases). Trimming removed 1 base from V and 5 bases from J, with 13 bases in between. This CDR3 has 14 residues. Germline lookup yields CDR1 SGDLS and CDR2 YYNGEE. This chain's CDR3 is CASSVLTSGDEQYF. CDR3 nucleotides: TGTGCCAGCAGCGTATTAACCTCGGGGGACGAGCAGTACTTC. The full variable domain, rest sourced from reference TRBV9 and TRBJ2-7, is DSGVTQTPKHLITATGQRVTLRCSPRSGDLSVYWYQQSLDQGLQFLIQYYNGEERAKGNILERFSAQQFPDLHSELNLSSLELGDSALYFCASSVLTSGDEQYFGPGTRLTVT.

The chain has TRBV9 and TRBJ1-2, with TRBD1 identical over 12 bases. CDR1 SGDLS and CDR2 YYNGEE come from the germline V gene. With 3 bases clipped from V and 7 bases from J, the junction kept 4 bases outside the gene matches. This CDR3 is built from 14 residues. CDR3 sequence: CASSGDRGPGGYTF. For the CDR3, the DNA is TGTGCCAGCAGCGGGGACAGGGGGCCGGGTGGCTACACCTTC. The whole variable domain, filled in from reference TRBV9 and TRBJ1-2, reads DSGVTQTPKHLITATGQRVTLRCSPRSGDLSVYWYQQSLDQGLQFLIQYYNGEERAKGNILERFSAQQFPDLHSELNLSSLELGDSALYFCASSGDRGPGGYTFGSGTRLTVV.

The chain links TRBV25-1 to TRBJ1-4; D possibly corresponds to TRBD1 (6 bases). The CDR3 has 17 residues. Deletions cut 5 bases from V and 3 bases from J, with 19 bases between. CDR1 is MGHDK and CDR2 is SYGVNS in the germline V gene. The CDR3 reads CASSPHLTSGANEKLFF. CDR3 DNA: TGTGCCAGCAGTCCCCACCTGACGTCAGGGGCTAATGAAAAACTGTTTTTT.

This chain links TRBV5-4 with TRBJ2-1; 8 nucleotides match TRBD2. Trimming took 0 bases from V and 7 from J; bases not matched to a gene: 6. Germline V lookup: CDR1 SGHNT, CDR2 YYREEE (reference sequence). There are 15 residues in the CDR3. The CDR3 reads CASSLAGGESNEQFF. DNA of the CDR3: TGTGCCAGCAGCTTGGCGGGAGGGGAATCAAATGAGCAGTTCTTC.

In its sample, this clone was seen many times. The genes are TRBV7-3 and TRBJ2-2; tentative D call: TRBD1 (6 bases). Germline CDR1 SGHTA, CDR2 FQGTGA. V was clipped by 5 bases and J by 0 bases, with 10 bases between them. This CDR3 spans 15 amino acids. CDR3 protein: CASSERDTNTGELFF. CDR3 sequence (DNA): TGTGCCAGCAGCGAAAGGGACACGAACACCGGGGAGCTGTTTTTT.

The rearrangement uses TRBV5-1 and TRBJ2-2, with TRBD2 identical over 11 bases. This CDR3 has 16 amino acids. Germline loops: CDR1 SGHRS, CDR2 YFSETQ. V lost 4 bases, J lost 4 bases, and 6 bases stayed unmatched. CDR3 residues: CASSLLSGRATGELFF. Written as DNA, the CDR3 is TGCGCCAGCAGCCTCCTTAGCGGGAGGGCCACCGGGGAGCTGTTTTTT.

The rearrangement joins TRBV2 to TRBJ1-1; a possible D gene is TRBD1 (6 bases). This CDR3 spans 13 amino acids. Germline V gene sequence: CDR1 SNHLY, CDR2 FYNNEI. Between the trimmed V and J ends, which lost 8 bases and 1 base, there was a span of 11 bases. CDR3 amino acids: CASQGQPNTEAFF. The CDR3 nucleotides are TGTGCCAGCCAAGGACAGCCGAACACTGAAGCTTTCTTT.

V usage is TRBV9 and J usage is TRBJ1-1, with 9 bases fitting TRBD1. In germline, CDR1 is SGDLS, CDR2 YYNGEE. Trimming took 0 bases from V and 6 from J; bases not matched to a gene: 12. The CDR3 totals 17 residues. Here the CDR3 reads CASSVVGVTGGSAEAFF. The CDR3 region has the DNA TGTGCCAGCAGCGTAGTCGGAGTGACAGGGGGTTCCGCTGAAGCTTTCTTT.

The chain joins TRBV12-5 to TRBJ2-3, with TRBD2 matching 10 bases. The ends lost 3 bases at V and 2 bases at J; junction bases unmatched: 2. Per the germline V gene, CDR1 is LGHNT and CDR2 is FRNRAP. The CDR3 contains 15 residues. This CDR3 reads CASGLLAGYTDTQYF. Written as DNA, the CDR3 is TGTGCTAGTGGTTTACTAGCGGGGTACACAGATACGCAGTATTTT.

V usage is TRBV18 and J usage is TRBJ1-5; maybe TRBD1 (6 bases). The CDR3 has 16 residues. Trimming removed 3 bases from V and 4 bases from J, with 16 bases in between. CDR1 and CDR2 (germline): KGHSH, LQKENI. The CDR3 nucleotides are TGTGCCAGCTCACCCACCCCTCCAGGGGCGAATCAGCCCCAGCATTTT. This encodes CASSPTPPGANQPQHF.

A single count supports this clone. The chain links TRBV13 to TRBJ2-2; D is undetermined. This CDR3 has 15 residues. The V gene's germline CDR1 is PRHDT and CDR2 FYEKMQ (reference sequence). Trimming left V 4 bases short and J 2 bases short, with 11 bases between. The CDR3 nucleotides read TGTGCCAGCAGCTCCAGTATCCGAAACACCGGGGAGCTGTTTTTT. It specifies CASSSSIRNTGELFF. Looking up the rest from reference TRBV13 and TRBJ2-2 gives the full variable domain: AAGVIQSPRHLIKEKRETATLKCYPIPRHDTVYWYQQGPGQDPQFLISFYEKMQSDKGSIPDRFSAQQFSDYHSELNMSSLELGDSALYFCASSSSIRNTGELFFGEGSRLTVL.

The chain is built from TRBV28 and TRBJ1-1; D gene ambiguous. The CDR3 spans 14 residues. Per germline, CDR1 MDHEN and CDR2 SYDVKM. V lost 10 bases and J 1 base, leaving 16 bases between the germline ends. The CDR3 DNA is TGTGCCACTGTCGTCCCAATCGGGAACACTGAAGCTTTCTTT. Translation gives CATVVPIGNTEAFF.